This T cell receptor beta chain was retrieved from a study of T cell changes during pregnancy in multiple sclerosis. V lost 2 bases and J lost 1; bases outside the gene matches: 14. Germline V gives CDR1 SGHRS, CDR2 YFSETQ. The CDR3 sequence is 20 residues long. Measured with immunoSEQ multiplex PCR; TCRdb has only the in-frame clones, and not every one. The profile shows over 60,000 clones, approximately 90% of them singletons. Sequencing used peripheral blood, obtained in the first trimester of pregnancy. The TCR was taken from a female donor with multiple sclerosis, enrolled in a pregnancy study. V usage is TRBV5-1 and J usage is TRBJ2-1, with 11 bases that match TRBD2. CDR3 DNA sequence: TGCGCCAGCAGCTTAAGCGAGTCTCTGGGACTAGCGGCATCCTACAATGAGCAGTTCTTC. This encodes CASSLSESLGLAASYNEQFF.